The present entry profiles one TCR beta chain with its context. Sequenced by immunoSEQ multiplex PCR; TCRdb stores in-frame clones only, minus some. Of around 2,500 clones listed, 21% are singletons. The source of the sample is a study of T cells in localized non-small cell lung cancer. This CDR3 comprises 12 residues. V lost 5 bases to trimming and J lost 4 bases, with 9 bases between them. Germline CDR1 and CDR2: SGDLS and YYNGEE. The sample here was lung tumor tissue, taken before any cancer treatment. The origin of this receptor is a man between 40 and 70 years old with stage I lung adenocarcinoma. The chain is built from TRBV9 and TRBJ1-1; the D is unclear. DNA of the CDR3: TGTGCCAGCAGTGAAGCCCGCACTGAAGCTTTCTTT. It codes for CASSEARTEAFF.